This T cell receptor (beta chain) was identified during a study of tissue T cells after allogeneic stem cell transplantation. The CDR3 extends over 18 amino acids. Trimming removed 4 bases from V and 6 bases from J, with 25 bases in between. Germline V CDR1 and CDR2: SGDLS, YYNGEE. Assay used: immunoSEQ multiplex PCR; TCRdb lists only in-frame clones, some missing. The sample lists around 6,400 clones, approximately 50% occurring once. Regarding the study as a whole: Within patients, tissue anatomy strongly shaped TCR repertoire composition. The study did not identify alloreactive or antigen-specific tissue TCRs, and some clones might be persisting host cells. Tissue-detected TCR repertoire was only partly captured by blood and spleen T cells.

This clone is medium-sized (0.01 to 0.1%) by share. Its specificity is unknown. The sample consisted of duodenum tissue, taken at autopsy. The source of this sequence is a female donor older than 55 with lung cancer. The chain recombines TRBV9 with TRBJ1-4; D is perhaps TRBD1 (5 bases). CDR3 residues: CASSPNHMMGVSYEKLFF. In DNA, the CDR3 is TGTGCCAGCAGCCCAAACCATATGATGGGGGTCTCCTATGAAAAACTGTTTTTT.